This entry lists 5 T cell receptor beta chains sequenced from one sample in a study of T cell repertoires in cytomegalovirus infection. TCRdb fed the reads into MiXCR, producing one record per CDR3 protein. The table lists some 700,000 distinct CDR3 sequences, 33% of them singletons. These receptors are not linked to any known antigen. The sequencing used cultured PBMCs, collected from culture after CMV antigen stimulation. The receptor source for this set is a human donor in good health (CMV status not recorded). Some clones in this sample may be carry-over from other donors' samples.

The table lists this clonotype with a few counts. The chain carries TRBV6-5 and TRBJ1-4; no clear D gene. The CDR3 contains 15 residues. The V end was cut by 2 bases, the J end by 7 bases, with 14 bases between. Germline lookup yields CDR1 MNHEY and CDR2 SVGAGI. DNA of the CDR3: TGTGCCAGCAGTTACCTAAGTAGTCGAGTTGAAAAACTGTTTTTT. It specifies CASSYLSSRVEKLFF.

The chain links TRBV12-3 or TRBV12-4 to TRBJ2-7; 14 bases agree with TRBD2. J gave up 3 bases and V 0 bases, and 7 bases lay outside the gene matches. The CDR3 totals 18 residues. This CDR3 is CASSLARKGLAGDYEQYF. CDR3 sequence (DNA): TGTGCCAGCAGTTTAGCCCGAAAGGGACTAGCGGGAGACTACGAGCAGTACTTC.

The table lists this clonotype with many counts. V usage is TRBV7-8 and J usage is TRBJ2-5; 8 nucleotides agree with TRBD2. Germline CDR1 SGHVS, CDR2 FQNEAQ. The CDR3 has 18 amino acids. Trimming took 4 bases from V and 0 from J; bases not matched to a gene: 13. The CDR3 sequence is CASSSTKSRGGYQETQYF. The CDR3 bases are TGTGCCAGCAGCTCCACCAAAAGTCGGGGGGGGTACCAAGAGACCCAGTACTTC.

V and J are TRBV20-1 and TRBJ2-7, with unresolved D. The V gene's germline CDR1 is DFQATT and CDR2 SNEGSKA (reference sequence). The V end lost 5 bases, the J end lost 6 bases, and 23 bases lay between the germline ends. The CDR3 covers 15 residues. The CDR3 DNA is TGCAGTGCTCTTACGGACGGCCCTCCGTATCCCGAGCAGTACTTC. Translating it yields CSALTDGPPYPEQYF.

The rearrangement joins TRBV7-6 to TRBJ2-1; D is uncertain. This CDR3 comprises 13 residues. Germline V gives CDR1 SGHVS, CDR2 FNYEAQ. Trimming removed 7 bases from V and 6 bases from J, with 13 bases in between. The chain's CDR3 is CASTTDGANEQFF. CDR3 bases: TGTGCCAGCACCACGGACGGAGCCAATGAGCAGTTCTTC.